The rows below give T cell receptor beta chains drawn from one sample of a study of breast tumors, draining lymph nodes, adjacent tissues. TCRdb re-analysed the multiplex PCR reads in MiXCR, keeping a single row per CDR3 protein. The sample has 70,000 or so distinct CDR3 sequences, approximately 47% seen once; the top ten hold more than 7.5%. Sequencing was performed on breast tumor tissue. These TCRs come from a female donor with breast cancer. Some clones in this sample may be carry-over from other donors' samples. The CDR3 runs from the conserved cysteine through the conserved F or W. The order of the fields is CDR3 DNA, CDR3 protein, V gene, clone size, J gene, D gene. D genes are given only for firm matches. Part of the rows lack a size; the others show once, few, many or a class for expanded clones.

TGCAGTCCCATGGGGGAAGCTTACAATGAGCAGTTCTTC	CSPMGEAYNEQFF	TRBV20-1	many	TRBJ2-1	.
TGTGCCAGCAGCAAAGGACGGGGGAAATCAGCCCTCCACTTT	CASSKGRGKSALHF	TRBV9	.	TRBJ1-6	.
TGCAGTGCTTATACGGACAGGGGCACTGAAGCTTTCTTT	CSAYTDRGTEAFF	TRBV20-1	.	TRBJ1-1	TRBD1
TGTGCCAGTAGTCCCAATCCTGGGACAGAGAATCAAGAGACCCAGTCCTTC	CASSPNPGTENQETQSF	TRBV19	few	TRBJ2-5	TRBD1
TGTGCCAGTAGTGCTTCCTGGGCGTCCTATGGCTACACCTTC	CASSASWASYGYTF	TRBV19	.	TRBJ1-2	.
TGCAGTGGCACGGGGAACACAGATACGCAGTATTTT	CSGTGNTDTQYF	TRBV20-1	few	TRBJ2-3	.
TGTGCCACTCTACCGGGACAGGGGTTAGATACGCAGTATTTT	CATLPGQGLDTQYF	TRBV2	.	TRBJ2-3	TRBD1
TGCAGCGTTGATGGAACTAGCGGAAGCACAGATACGCAGTATTTT	CSVDGTSGSTDTQYF	TRBV29-1	.	TRBJ2-3	TRBD2
TGTGCCAGCAGTTACCTCGGAAATGAGCAGTTCTTC	CASSYLGNEQFF	TRBV6-2/TRBV6-3	many	TRBJ2-1	.
TGTGCCAGCAGTGCTAGAGAGGCCCGAGGTAATTCACCCCTCCACTTT	CASSAREARGNSPLHF	TRBV9	.	TRBJ1-6	.
TGTGCCAGCAGTTTAGTATTTGCAAGAGCTAACTATGGCTACACCTTC	CASSLVFARANYGYTF	TRBV12-3/TRBV12-4	.	TRBJ1-2	.
TGTGCCAGCAGCTTGTTGGGAGAGAACACCGGGGAGCTGTTTTTT	CASSLLGENTGELFF	TRBV5-6	many	TRBJ2-2	.
TGTGCCAGCTCTGCGACAGGGGCTGAAAAACTGTTTTTT	CASSATGAEKLFF	TRBV12-3/TRBV12-4	.	TRBJ1-4	TRBD1
TGTGCCAGCAGCCAAGCGGAGTGGTCCTACAATGAGCAGTTCTTC	CASSQAEWSYNEQFF	TRBV4-2	many	TRBJ2-1	.
TGTGCCAGCAGTGAACAGGGTCGGTCCTACAATGAGCAGTTCTTC	CASSEQGRSYNEQFF	TRBV6-4	many	TRBJ2-1	.
TGTGCCAGCAGTTTTCAGGGGGTGGCCGGGGAGCTGTTTTTT	CASSFQGVAGELFF	TRBV12-3/TRBV12-4	many	TRBJ2-2	TRBD1
TGTGCCAGCAGTGGAGGGACAGGAGCCGACCGTCGCTCTGGAAACACCATATATTTT	CASSGGTGADRRSGNTIYF	TRBV2	many	TRBJ1-3	TRBD1
TGTGCCAGCAGCCCCTGGGTTCTGCGGACAGGGGAACAGGTCACAGGGGCCGAGCAGTACTTC	CASSPWVLRTGEQVTGAEQYF	TRBV7-2	many	TRBJ2-7	TRBD1
TGTGCCAGCAGCCCCGTGGCGTACACAGATACGCAGTATTTT	CASSPVAYTDTQYF	TRBV7-9	.	TRBJ2-3	.
TGTGCCAGCAGCGCCCACCCACGGGACAGCTCTGGAAACACCATATATTTT	CASSAHPRDSSGNTIYF	TRBV9	many	TRBJ1-3	TRBD1
TGTGCCAGCGCGAATGACAGGGTCAACGAGCAGTACTTC	CASANDRVNEQYF	TRBV12-3/TRBV12-4	many	TRBJ2-7	TRBD1
TGCAGTGCACGGGGGGTTCATTCACCCCTCCACTTT	CSARGVHSPLHF	TRBV20-1	many	TRBJ1-6	.
TGTGCCACCAGTGCTTCCCCCCGGGACAGGGTTTTTGGGGCCAACGTCCTGACTTTC	CATSASPRDRVFGANVLTF	TRBV24-1	many	TRBJ2-6	TRBD1
TGTGCCATCAGGGAGGGGAAAGGGAAACACCATACTACAGCGGCTTTC	CAIREGKGKHHTTAAF	TRBV10-3	.	TRBJ2-6	.
TGTGCCAGCAGACGTAGCGGGGGGCTGTTTTTT	CASRRSGGLFF	TRBV7-2	.	TRBJ2-2	TRBD2
TGTGCCAGCAGCGGGGGGCAGGGGGGCGAAGAGCAGTACTTC	CASSGGQGGEEQYF	TRBV9	once	TRBJ2-7	.
TGTGCCAGCAGTCACTCGGGCGGCCTAGGCTACACCTTC	CASSHSGGLGYTF	TRBV6-2/TRBV6-3	few	TRBJ1-2	.
TGTGCCAGCACCAACCCCGGGACTTTAACAGATACGCAGTATTTT	CASTNPGTLTDTQYF	TRBV12-3/TRBV12-4	.	TRBJ2-3	.
TGTGCCAGCAGCCTAGCTTCAAGAGTCGGGAGCTCTGGGGCCAACGTCCTGACTTTC	CASSLASRVGSSGANVLTF	TRBV6-6	.	TRBJ2-6	.
TGTGCCAGCAGCCTCAGCGGGGTCTTCCGGGTAGATACGCAGTATTTT	CASSLSGVFRVDTQYF	TRBV7-2	many	TRBJ2-3	TRBD2
TGTGCCAGCAGGCTTCGAGAGACCCAGTACTTC	CASRLRETQYF	TRBV2	.	TRBJ2-5	.
TGTGCCAGCTCGGGGGCCCGTCCGACGGGGGAGCAGTTCTTC	CASSGARPTGEQFF	TRBV2	many	TRBJ2-1	.
TGTGCCAGCAGCCGGTGGGAGACCCAGTACTTC	CASSRWETQYF	TRBV7-8	many	TRBJ2-5	.
TGTGCCAGCAGCCAGGGACCAAATCAGCCCCAGCATTTT	CASSQGPNQPQHF	TRBV12-3/TRBV12-4	many	TRBJ1-5	.
TGCAGCGTTGAAGGGTTCGGGGGACAGGCGTTAAACTATGGCTACACCTTC	CSVEGFGGQALNYGYTF	TRBV29-1	.	TRBJ1-2	TRBD1
TGTGCCAGCAGCTGGGACAGGGGGGGGACCCTGGCCAAAAACATTCAGTACTTC	CASSWDRGGTLAKNIQYF	TRBV5-5	.	TRBJ2-4	TRBD1
TGTGCCAGCAGTACACGACAGGGCTATCGCTACACCTTC	CASSTRQGYRYTF	TRBV6-5	.	TRBJ1-2	TRBD1
TGCAGTGCTAGAGATCAGGGACGGTCGGAGCAAGAGACCCAGTACTTC	CSARDQGRSEQETQYF	TRBV20-1	many	TRBJ2-5	.
TGCAGTACTGTAGCGGGAGGACTCAGTCCTACGTACAATGAGCAGTTCTTC	CSTVAGGLSPTYNEQFF	TRBV20-1	.	TRBJ2-1	TRBD2
TGCAGTGCTAGGGGGGGGAACGAGCAGTCCTTC	CSARGGNEQSF	TRBV20-1	many	TRBJ2-1	TRBD2
TGTGCCACCAGGCACAGGGGAGCCTACGAGCAGTACTTC	CATRHRGAYEQYF	TRBV15	many	TRBJ2-7	TRBD1
TGTGCCACCAGACAGGGGAATGAGCAGTTCTTC	CATRQGNEQFF	TRBV10-3	.	TRBJ2-1	TRBD1